These 23 T cell receptor beta chains were sequenced from one sample in a study of CD8+CD57+ T cells in acquired aplastic anemia. Both TCR beta VDJ combination and CDR3 sequence profiling were carried out. Genomic DNA was the template for this profiling. One entry per CDR3 protein results from TCRdb running MiXCR on the reads. The table has 150,000 to 200,000 distinct CDR3 sequences, 48% seen once. In patients chosen for sequencing, flow cytometry had shown CD8+CD57+ cell expansion. The sequenced material came from sorted CD4+, CD8+, or CD8+CD57+ T cells (not recorded which) from PBMCs. All receptors derive from a human donor with aplastic anemia.

The chain is built from TRBV11-1 and TRBJ2-7; D remains ambiguous. Between the trimmed V and J ends, which lost 5 bases and 0 bases, there was a span of 17 bases. The CDR3 runs to 16 residues. The V gene's germline CDR1 is SGHAT and CDR2 FQDESV (reference sequence). The CDR3 region is CASSTQAMASSYEQYF. The CDR3 DNA sequence: TGTGCCAGCAGCACCCAAGCCATGGCAAGCTCCTACGAGCAGTACTTC.

V gene TRBV3-1 combines with J gene TRBJ2-7, with D possibly being TRBD1 (6 bases). Germline CDR1 and CDR2: LGHDT and YNNKEL (reference sequence). Trimming pared 1 base from V and 5 bases from J, leaving 15 bases between. CDR3 length: 15 residues. The CDR3 nucleotides read TGTGCCAGCAGCCAAGCAGGGGCCTTGTCCCACGAGCAGTACTTC. This encodes CASSQAGALSHEQYF.

This clonotype turned up a few times. The chain carries TRBV24-1 and TRBJ2-7, with 7 bases that match TRBD2. The CDR3 covers 12 residues. CDR1 and CDR2 from the germline V gene are KGHDR and SFDVKD. With 7 bases clipped from V and 2 bases from J, the junction kept 1 base outside the gene matches. CDR3 region: CATSRGAYEQYF. The CDR3 DNA follows: TGTGCCACCAGCCGGGGGGCCTACGAGCAGTACTTC.

This chain's CDR3 is CASSGGGTDTQYF. CDR3 coding DNA: TGCGCCAGCAGCGGCGGGGGCACAGATACGCAGTATTTT. The chain combines TRBV5-1 with TRBJ2-3; TRBD2 might be the D (6 bases). V lost 4 bases and J lost 1, with 7 bases in between. Germline V gene lookup returns CDR1 SGHRS and CDR2 YFSETQ. The CDR3 totals 13 residues.

This clonotype showed up just once. This chain uses TRBV20-1 with TRBJ2-7, with 8 bases lining up with TRBD2. Germline CDR1 DFQATT, CDR2 SNEGSKA (reference sequence). CDR3 size: 13 residues. With 6 bases clipped from V and 5 bases from J, the junction kept 9 bases outside the gene matches. DNA for the CDR3: TGCAGTGCCAAGTCGGGAGGGGGACACGAGCAGTACTTC. Encoded protein: CSAKSGGGHEQYF.

This clonotype was picked up many times. The chain joins TRBV19 to TRBJ2-1; tentative D call: TRBD1 (6 bases). V shed 5 bases and J shed 0 bases, with 11 bases lying between them. Germline V gene data show CDR1 as LNHDA and CDR2 as SQIVND (reference sequence). There are 15 residues in the CDR3. The DNA for the CDR3 is TGTGCCAGTAGTGAAACAGGGTACTCCTACAATGAGCAGTTCTTC. It encodes CASSETGYSYNEQFF.

The chain has TRBV30 and TRBJ1-2; D uncertain. The germline gives CDR1 GTSNPN, CDR2 SVGIG (reference sequence). Trimming left V 2 bases short and J 7 bases short, with 11 bases between. The CDR3 contains 12 residues. The chain's CDR3 is CAWSITEGGYTF. The DNA of the CDR3 is TGTGCCTGGAGTATTACGGAAGGTGGCTACACCTTC.

The V gene is TRBV15, the J gene TRBJ2-1, with 10 bases matching TRBD2. V trimming: 1 base; J trimming: 0 bases; junction bases outside the gene matches: 3. Germline V gene lookup returns CDR1 LNHNV and CDR2 YYDKDF (reference sequence). This CDR3 has 17 amino acids. Written as DNA, the CDR3 is TGTGCCACCAGCAGAGTAGCGGGGGGTTCCTCCTACAATGAGCAGTTCTTC. Its translation is CATSRVAGGSSYNEQFF.

This chain uses TRBV19 with TRBJ2-7; 10 nucleotides align to TRBD1. The trim removed 3 bases at V and 3 bases at J, leaving 2 bases unmatched. This CDR3 region has 14 residues. CDR1 LNHDA and CDR2 SQIVND come from the germline V gene (reference sequence). The DNA of the CDR3 is TGTGCCAGTAGTATCGGGACAGGGGTCTACGAGCAGTACTTC. Protein product: CASSIGTGVYEQYF.

V is TRBV29-1 and J is TRBJ2-2; 7 positions match TRBD2. The germline V gene encodes CDR1 SQVTM and CDR2 ANQGSEA. Unmatched junction bases numbered 4, after V lost 3 bases and J lost 0 bases. The length of the CDR3 is 15 residues. CDR3: CSVELSGSNTGELFF. CDR3 DNA sequence: TGCAGCGTTGAGCTTAGCGGGTCGAACACCGGGGAGCTGTTTTTT.

Notes on this clonotype: This sequence may be a read error, since a much larger clone differs from it by one base. The rearrangement joins TRBV7-2 to TRBJ2-5; D is unresolved. Germline CDR1 and CDR2: SGHTA and FQGNSA. The CDR3 consists of 13 residues. V was clipped by 5 bases and J by 5 bases, with 12 bases between them. The CDR3 is CASSQGHSETQYF. The CDR3, as DNA: TGTGCCAGCAGCCAAGGGCACAGCGAGACCCAGTACTTC.

The table lists this clonotype with many counts. The chain recombines TRBV19 with TRBJ1-3; D unclear. Per germline, CDR1 LNHDA and CDR2 SQIVND (reference sequence). The CDR3 loop spans 16 amino acids. Trimming left V 7 bases short and J 0 bases short, with 16 bases between. CDR3 protein: CASTPSQWASGNTIYF. The CDR3 nucleotides are TGTGCCAGTACACCGTCGCAGTGGGCCTCTGGAAACACCATATATTTT.

CDR3 in DNA: TGTGCCACCAGTGATCGGGACAGGGAAGGAGGGCAGTACTTC. Translated, it gives CATSDRDREGGQYF. The V call is TRBV24-1, the J call TRBJ2-7; 9 bases are shared with TRBD1. The CDR3 is 14 amino acids. V lost 3 bases to trimming and J lost 9 bases; unmatched junction nucleotides: 8. Germline assignment: CDR1 KGHDR and CDR2 SFDVKD.

On this clonotype: One end of the junction fails to match germline, which may point to a read error. The chain recombines TRBV2 with TRBJ2-5; D call uncertain. The CDR3 length is 12 residues. Germline values: CDR1 SNHLY, CDR2 FYNNEI. The DNA for the CDR3 is TGCGCCAGCAGCCAACACGGGGAGACCCAGTACTTC. Translating it yields CASSQHGETQYF.

In this sample, this clonotype turned up many times. The chain combines TRBV7-9 with TRBJ2-1, with 10 bases aligning to TRBD1. The V segment lost 5 bases and the J segment 6 bases; nucleotides outside the gene matches: 7. Germline V gene data show CDR1 as SEHNR and CDR2 as FQNEAQ (reference sequence). The CDR3 is 15 residues long. The CDR3 spells CASSHGTGVGNEQFF. The CDR3 DNA reads TGTGCCAGCAGCCACGGGACAGGGGTAGGCAATGAGCAGTTCTTC.

This rearrangement joins TRBV10-3 to TRBJ2-2; TRBD2 agrees at 9 bases. Trimming removed 2 bases from V and 2 bases from J; junction bases left unmatched: 9. Germline V lookup: CDR1 ENHRY, CDR2 SYGVKD. The CDR3 runs to 18 residues. CDR3 bases: TGTGCCATCAGTGAGAAGGCGCTAGCGGGATCTAACACCGGGGAGCTGTTTTTT. This encodes CAISEKALAGSNTGELFF.

At least ten counts were recorded for this clonotype. The chain links TRBV3-1 to TRBJ1-6, with D perhaps matching TRBD1 (5 bases). Germline V gene sequence: CDR1 LGHDT, CDR2 YNNKEL (reference sequence). This CDR3 is built from 15 residues. V dropped 3 bases and J dropped 8 bases, with 14 bases sitting between them. The CDR3 reads CASSHGTLDYSPLHF. In nucleotides, the CDR3 is TGTGCCAGCAGCCACGGGACGTTGGACTATTCACCCCTCCACTTT. Together with reference TRBV3-1 and TRBJ1-6, the CDR3 gives the full variable domain: DTAVSQTPKYLVTQMGNDKSIKCEQNLGHDTMYWYKQDSKKFLKIMFSYNNKELIINETVPNRFSPKSPDKAHLNLHINSLELGDSAVYFCASSHGTLDYSPLHFGNGTRLTVT.

J is TRBJ2-5 and V is TRBV19; no definite D call. V gave up 2 bases and J gave up 0 bases, with 10 bases separating them. From germline, CDR1 is LNHDA and CDR2 SQIVND (reference sequence). The CDR3 loop spans 15 amino acids. The CDR3 DNA reads as TGTGCCAGTAGTATATCCGGGTGGTACCAAGAGACCCAGTACTTC. Translated, it gives CASSISGWYQETQYF. Full variable domain (remainder filled in from reference TRBV19 and TRBJ2-5): DGGITQSPKYLFRKEGQNVTLSCEQNLNHDAMYWYRQDPGQGLRLIYYSQIVNDFQKGDIAEGYSVSREKKESFPLTVTSAQKNPTAFYLCASSISGWYQETQYFGPGTRLLVL.

This clonotype was seen at least ten times. The chain carries TRBV6-1 and TRBJ2-7, with no clear D. The V gene's germline CDR1 is MNHNS and CDR2 SASEGT. The CDR3 loop spans 11 amino acids. V gave up 6 bases and J gave up 6 bases, with 9 bases separating them. The CDR3 bases are TGTGCCAGCAGGGGTGTAGGCGAGCAGTACTTC. Translating it yields CASRGVGEQYF.

In its sample, this clonotype was seen many times. V is TRBV20-1 and J is TRBJ2-5; TRBD1 or TRBD2 may be the D gene (5 bases each). This CDR3 has 14 residues. CDR1 and CDR2 from the germline V gene are DFQATT and SNEGSKA (reference sequence). V lost 5 bases and J 4 bases, leaving 17 bases between the germline ends. CDR3 sequence: CSAFPGPEGETQYF. The CDR3 region has the DNA TGCAGTGCTTTCCCGGGACCTGAGGGAGAGACCCAGTACTTC.

The chain joins TRBV6-4 to TRBJ2-5; a possible D gene is TRBD1 (6 bases). The CDR3 is made up of 13 amino acids. Germline values: CDR1 MRHNA, CDR2 SNTAGT. Trimming took off 4 bases at V and 5 bases at J, with 11 bases between the two ends. The CDR3 bases are TGTGCCAGCAGTGCGACAGGCATGGAGACCCAGTACTTC. Its protein product is CASSATGMETQYF.

This clonotype turned up a few times. The CDR3 nucleotides are TGTGCCAGCAGCCAAGATCTTATAGATACGCAGTATTTT. This gives the protein CASSQDLIDTQYF. This chain uses TRBV3-1 with TRBJ2-3; D is uncertain. This CDR3 has 13 amino acids. Trimming stripped 0 bases from V and 5 bases from J, with 6 bases between. The germline CDR1 and CDR2 sequences are LGHDT and YNNKEL (reference sequence).

This chain joins TRBV24-1 and TRBJ1-5, with D unclear. This CDR3 spans 17 amino acids. In germline, CDR1 is KGHDR, CDR2 SFDVKD. The V end lost 0 bases, the J end lost 4 bases, and 15 bases lay between the germline ends. This chain's CDR3 is CATSDLPWASTNQPQHF. In DNA, the CDR3 is TGTGCCACCAGTGATTTGCCTTGGGCCTCCACGAATCAGCCCCAGCATTTT.